A single sample gave rise to the 2 T cell receptor beta chains below, sequenced in a study of blood T cell repertoires in COVID-19. The table came from immunoSEQ multiplex PCR; TCRdb's copy has only in-frame clones and leaves some out. Among 88,000 or so clones listed, around 75% were seen once. The sample consisted of peripheral blood. These receptors were collected from a human donor in a cohort sampled during active COVID-19.

This chain uses TRBV7-9 with TRBJ1-1; D perhaps matches TRBD1 (6 bases). The germline V gene has CDR1 SEHNR and CDR2 FQNEAQ (reference sequence). The V end was cut by 4 bases, the J end by 0 bases, with 9 bases between. The CDR3 is made up of 14 amino acids. The CDR3, as DNA: TGTGCCAGCAGCTCGACAGGACTGAACACTGAAGCTTTCTTT. Amino acids: CASSSTGLNTEAFF.

V and J are TRBV7-8 and TRBJ1-4; D is possibly TRBD1 (6 bases). Germline loops: CDR1 SGHVS, CDR2 FQNEAQ. Trimming removed 5 bases at V and 4 bases at J, with 17 bases between. The CDR3 loop spans 16 amino acids. The CDR3: CASSLRTVGDNEKLFF. CDR3 DNA: TGTGCCAGCAGCCTAAGGACAGTGGGGGATAATGAAAAACTGTTTTTT.